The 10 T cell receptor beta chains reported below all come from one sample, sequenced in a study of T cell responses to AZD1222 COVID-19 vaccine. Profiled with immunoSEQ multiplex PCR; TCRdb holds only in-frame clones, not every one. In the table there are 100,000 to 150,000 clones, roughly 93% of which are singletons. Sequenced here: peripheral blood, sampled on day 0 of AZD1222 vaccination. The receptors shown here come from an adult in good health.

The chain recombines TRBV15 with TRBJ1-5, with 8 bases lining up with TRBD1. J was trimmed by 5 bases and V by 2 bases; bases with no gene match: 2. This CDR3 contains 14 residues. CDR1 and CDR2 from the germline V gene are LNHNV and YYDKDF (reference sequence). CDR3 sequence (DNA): TGTGCCACCAGCAGACTACAGGGGGATCAGCCCCAGCATTTT. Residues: CATSRLQGDQPQHF.

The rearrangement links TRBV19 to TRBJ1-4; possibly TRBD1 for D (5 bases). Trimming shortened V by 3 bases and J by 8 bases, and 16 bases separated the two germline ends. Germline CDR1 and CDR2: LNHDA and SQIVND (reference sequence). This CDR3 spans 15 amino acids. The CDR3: CASSIAAGVGEKLFF. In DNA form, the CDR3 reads TGTGCCAGTAGTATCGCGGCGGGGGTAGGGGAAAAACTGTTTTTT.

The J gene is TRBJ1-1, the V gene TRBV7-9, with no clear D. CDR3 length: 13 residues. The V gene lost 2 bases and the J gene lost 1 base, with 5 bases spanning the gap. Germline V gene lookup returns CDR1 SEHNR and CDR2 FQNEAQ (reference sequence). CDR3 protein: CASSLSGNTEAFF. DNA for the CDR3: TGTGCCAGCAGCTTAAGCGGGAACACTGAAGCTTTCTTT.

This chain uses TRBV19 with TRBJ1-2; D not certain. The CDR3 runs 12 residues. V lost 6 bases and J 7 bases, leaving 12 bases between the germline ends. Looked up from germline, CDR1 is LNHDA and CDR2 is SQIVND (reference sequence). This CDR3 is CASSNGPSGYTF. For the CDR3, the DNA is TGTGCCAGTAGCAATGGACCTAGTGGCTACACCTTC.

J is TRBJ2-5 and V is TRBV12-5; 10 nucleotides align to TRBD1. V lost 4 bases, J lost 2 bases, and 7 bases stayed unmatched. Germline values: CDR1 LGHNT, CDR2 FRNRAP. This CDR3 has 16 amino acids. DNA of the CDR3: TGTGCTAGTGGTTCATCCACGGGACAGGGGCAAGAGACCCAGTACTTC. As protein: CASGSSTGQGQETQYF.

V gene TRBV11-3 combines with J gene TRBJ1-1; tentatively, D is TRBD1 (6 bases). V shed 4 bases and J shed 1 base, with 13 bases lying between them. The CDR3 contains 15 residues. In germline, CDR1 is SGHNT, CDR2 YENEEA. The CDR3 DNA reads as TGTGCCAGCAGCTCGGTGACAGGCGGGAACACTGAAGCTTTCTTT. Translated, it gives CASSSVTGGNTEAFF.

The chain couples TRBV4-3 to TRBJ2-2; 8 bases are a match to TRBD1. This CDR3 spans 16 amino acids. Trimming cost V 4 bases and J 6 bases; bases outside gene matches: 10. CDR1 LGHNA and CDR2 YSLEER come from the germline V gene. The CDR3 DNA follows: TGCGCCAGCAGCCCCCAGGGACAGGCAGTATCCGGGGAGCTGTTTTTT. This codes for CASSPQGQAVSGELFF.

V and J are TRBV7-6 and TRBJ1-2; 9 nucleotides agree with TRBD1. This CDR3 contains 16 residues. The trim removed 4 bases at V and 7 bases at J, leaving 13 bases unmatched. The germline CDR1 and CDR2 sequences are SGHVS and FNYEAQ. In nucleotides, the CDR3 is TGTGCCAGCAGCTGGATTCCGACAGGGGGTAGTAGTGGCTACACCTTC. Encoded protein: CASSWIPTGGSSGYTF.

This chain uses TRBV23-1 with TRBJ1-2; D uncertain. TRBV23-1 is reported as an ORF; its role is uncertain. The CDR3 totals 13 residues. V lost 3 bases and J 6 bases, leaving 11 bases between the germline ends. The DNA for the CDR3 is TGCGCCAGCAGTCACCAAGGGAAAAATGGCTACACCTTC. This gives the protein CASSHQGKNGYTF.

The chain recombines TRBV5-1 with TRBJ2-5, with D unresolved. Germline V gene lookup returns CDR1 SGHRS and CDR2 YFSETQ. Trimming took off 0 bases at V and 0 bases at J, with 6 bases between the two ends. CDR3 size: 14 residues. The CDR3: CASSLGQYQETQYF. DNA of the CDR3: TGCGCCAGCAGCTTGGGTCAGTACCAAGAGACCCAGTACTTC.